A selection of T cell receptor beta chains follows, all from one sample in a study of breast tumors, draining lymph nodes, adjacent tissues. TCRdb ran MiXCR on the multiplex PCR reads and lists one entry per CDR3 protein. The sample has around 190,000 distinct CDR3 sequences, around a third seen once; the top ten hold around 4.5%. The sample consisted of axillary lymph node tissue. These receptors were obtained from a female donor with breast cancer. Some clones in this sample may be carry-over from other donors' samples. Both conserved end residues are part of each CDR3. A D gene is named only where the DNA matches it firmly. The size field is filled for only some rows; it gives once, few, many or a size class.

>TRBV27|TRBJ1-2|.|.
CATRSRGDANYGYTF
>TRBV15|TRBJ2-3|TRBD1|many
CATSWRDRDIQYF
>TRBV27|TRBJ1-2|.|.
CASSYGGWGYGYTF
>TRBV20-1|TRBJ1-2|TRBD1|many
CSARDSKGAPYGYTF
>TRBV6-1|TRBJ2-7|TRBD1|few
CASRGTGGGYEQYF
>TRBV7-2|TRBJ1-2|TRBD1|many
CASSLERGHGYTF
>TRBV7-3|TRBJ2-1|TRBD2|.
CASSPQLAEQRSSYNEQFF
>TRBV4-2|TRBJ2-7|TRBD1|.
CASSPNPPGQSNYEQYF
>TRBV19|TRBJ1-2|.|many
CASSITGLSYGYTF
>TRBV3-1|TRBJ2-7|.|.
CASSQEKRRDYEQYF
>TRBV6-6|TRBJ2-1|.|many
CASSYSTSANEQFF
>TRBV7-8|TRBJ1-4|.|many
CASSLTRTRRELFF
>TRBV6-5|TRBJ2-3|.|.
CASSHSMGNTDTQYF
>TRBV2|TRBJ1-4|TRBD1|many
CASRVPGQGTANEKLFF
>TRBV2|TRBJ1-1|.|.
CASRVGRDTEAFF
>TRBV27|TRBJ2-7|.|few
CASSVWGDGKGEQYF
>TRBV12-3/TRBV12-4|TRBJ1-3|.|many
CASSFRPGLRSVGNTIYF
>TRBV7-9|TRBJ1-6|TRBD1|medium-sized
CASSLFAGGNSPLHF
>TRBV6-5|TRBJ2-2|.|many
CASSYLVDSANTGELFF
>TRBV7-3|TRBJ2-5|TRBD2|.
CASSLTAGETQYF
>TRBV29-1|TRBJ2-1|.|many
CSGVTSNEQFF
>TRBV10-3|TRBJ1-5|.|.
CAISGDYEQYFGPGQPQHF
>TRBV5-1|TRBJ1-5|.|many
CASSLGTEDNQPQHF
>TRBV7-3|TRBJ2-5|TRBD2|.
CADLAGGRETQYF
>TRBV15|TRBJ1-2|.|many
CATSRDNYGYTF
>TRBV7-2|TRBJ2-1|TRBD2|many
CASSLERGSNEQFF
>TRBV3-1|TRBJ2-3|.|.
CASSQEDYQGADTQYF
>TRBV7-2|TRBJ1-4|TRBD1|many
CASSRQTGVANEKLFF
>TRBV5-6|TRBJ2-7|TRBD2|.
CASSMGGRGLYEQYF
>TRBV2|TRBJ1-6|.|many
CASSEGIGWDSPLHF
>TRBV29-1|TRBJ1-2|.|.
CGVEDQYTGCTF
>TRBV20-1|TRBJ1-5|.|few
CSARDLTQHF
>TRBV5-4|TRBJ2-1|TRBD1|.
CAWTGGPNEQFF
>TRBV5-1|TRBJ2-5|.|many
CASSPQETQYF
>TRBV5-1|TRBJ1-2|TRBD1|many
CASSLSQGVGYTF
>TRBV5-4|TRBJ1-2|.|.
CASGLAAGERYTF
>TRBV6-4|TRBJ2-3|TRBD2|.
CASRLAGTYTDTQYF
>TRBV19|TRBJ1-5|.|many
CASSDRSPGQPQHF
>TRBV25-1|TRBJ2-1|.|.
CASSSGSGGGTYNEQFF
>TRBV7-2|TRBJ2-4|.|.
CASSLVPAPSKNIQYF
>TRBV29-1|TRBJ2-7|TRBD1|many
CSVAGTEKTYEQYF
>TRBV10-3|TRBJ2-7|.|once
CAISESVGAAYEQYF